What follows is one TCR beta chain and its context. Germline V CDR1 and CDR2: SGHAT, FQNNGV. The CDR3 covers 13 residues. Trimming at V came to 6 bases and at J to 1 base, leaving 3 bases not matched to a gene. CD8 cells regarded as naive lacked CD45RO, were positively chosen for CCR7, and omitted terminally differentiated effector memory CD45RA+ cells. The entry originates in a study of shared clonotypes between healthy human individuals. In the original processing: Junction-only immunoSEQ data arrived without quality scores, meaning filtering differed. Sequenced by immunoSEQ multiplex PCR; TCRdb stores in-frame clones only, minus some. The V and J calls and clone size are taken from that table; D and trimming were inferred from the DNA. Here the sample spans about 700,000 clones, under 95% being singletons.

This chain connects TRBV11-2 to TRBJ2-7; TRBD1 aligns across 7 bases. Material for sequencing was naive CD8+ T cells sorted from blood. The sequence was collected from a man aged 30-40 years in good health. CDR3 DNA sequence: TGTGCCAGCAGAGAACAGGGGTCCTACGAGCAGTACTTC. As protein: CASREQGSYEQYF.